The source of this TCR beta chain is a study of shared clonotypes between healthy human individuals. About the study: CD4 naive and memory got three plates each, CD8 naive two, CD8 memory one. General observations from the study: Genetic and exposure-history diversity was limited by the small donor number.

With regard to this clone: No antigen is known for it.

The protocol was immunoSEQ multiplex PCR, while the TCRdb copy is restricted to in-frame clones and leaves out a portion. Of approximately 92,000 clones in the sample, over 60% were seen once. V lost 7 bases and J lost 0; bases outside the gene matches: 9. The germline gives CDR1 LNHDA, CDR2 SQIVND (reference sequence). The CDR3 sequence is 16 residues long. This chain joins TRBV19 and TRBJ1-5; TRBD1 matches 7 bases. The specimen was memory CD8+ T cells sorted from blood. The subset is: CD45RO+ cells pooled with CCR7-negative TemRA cells. This TCR derives from a man aged 25 to 45 in good health. For the CDR3, the DNA is TGTGCCAGTATAGACAGGGCGGCCTATAGCAATCAGCCCCAGCATTTT. This translates into CASIDRAAYSNQPQHF.